Presented here are 18 T cell receptor beta chains from one specimen sequenced in a study of T cell repertoires in cytomegalovirus infection. TCRdb reprocessed the reads with MiXCR, giving one entry per CDR3 protein. Among more than 150,000 distinct CDR3 sequences, roughly 17% were seen once, and the ten largest hold around 20%. Sequenced material: CD8+ T cells from PBMCs. These receptors were taken from a human donor in good health (CMV status not recorded). Some clones in this sample may be carry-over from other donors' samples.

The rearrangement links TRBV14 to TRBJ1-1, with D perhaps matching TRBD1 (6 bases). Per the germline V gene, CDR1 is SGHDN and CDR2 is FVKESK. Between the trimmed V and J ends, which lost 5 bases and 1 base, there was a span of 14 bases. The CDR3 covers 15 residues. The CDR3 region has the DNA TGTGCCAGCAGCTCCCAGGGGAGAGGGAACACTGAAGCTTTCTTT. As protein: CASSSQGRGNTEAFF.

This sequence joins TRBV6-2 or TRBV6-3 and TRBJ2-7, with 7 bases fitting TRBD2. The germline CDR1 and CDR2 sequences are MNHEY and SVGEGT. V dropped 6 bases and J dropped 7; count of bases not matched to a gene: 3. The CDR3 is 11 amino acids. The CDR3 spells CASRTGGEQYF. In nucleotides, the CDR3 is TGTGCCAGCAGAACGGGGGGAGAGCAGTACTTC.

This clonotype was detected once. The chain combines TRBV29-1 with TRBJ2-1, with D maybe TRBD1 (5 bases). The CDR3 is 14 amino acids. The germline V gene has CDR1 SQVTM and CDR2 ANQGSEA. V was clipped by 7 bases and J by 5 bases, with 18 bases between them. The CDR3 nucleotides read TGCAGCGGGGATGATGGCAGGGTCCACAATGAGCAGTTCTTC. Its translation: CSGDDGRVHNEQFF.

This clonotype was observed a handful of times. V gene TRBV7-2 combines with J gene TRBJ2-7; TRBD1 is a possible D gene (5 bases). Germline CDR1 reads SGHTA; CDR2 reads FQGNSA. Between the trimmed V and J ends, which lost 5 bases and 5 bases, there was a span of 13 bases. This CDR3 is 13 amino acids long. The CDR3 DNA sequence: TGTGCCAGCAGCATCAGGGTTGCGGACGAGCAGTACTTC. It is translated as CASSIRVADEQYF. Supplemented by reference TRBV7-2 and TRBJ2-7, the full variable domain reads GAGVSQSPSNKVTEKGKDVELRCDPISGHTALYWYRQSLGQGLEFLIYFQGNSAPDKSGLPSDRFSAERTGGSVSTLTIQRTQQEDSAVYLCASSIRVADEQYFGPGTRLTVT.

This rearrangement joins TRBV9 to TRBJ2-1; D ambiguous. The CDR3 is 11 amino acids. The V and J ends lost 2 bases and 7 bases respectively, with 4 bases between them. Germline V gene data show CDR1 as SGDLS and CDR2 as YYNGEE. The DNA of the CDR3 is TGTGCCAGCAGCGTCTCGAATGAGCAGTTCTTC. Translating it yields CASSVSNEQFF.

In the case of this clonotype: At one boundary the junction diverges from the germline segment, which might be a read error. This chain uses TRBV7-2 with TRBJ2-7; the match to TRBD2 covers 12 bases. The CDR3 has 16 amino acids. Germline CDR1 is SGHTA and CDR2 is FQGNSA. The CDR3 region is CASSSPLAGGSHEQYF. The CDR3 DNA sequence: TGTGCCAGCAGCTCCCCACTAGCGGGAGGCTCCCACGAGCAGTACTTC.

The chain recombines TRBV20-1 with TRBJ1-1; tentatively, D is TRBD1 (5 bases). Trimming left V 0 bases short and J 0 bases short, with 8 bases between. This CDR3 has 14 amino acids. The germline V gene has CDR1 DFQATT and CDR2 SNEGSKA (reference sequence). For the CDR3, the DNA is TGCAGTGCTAGAGACCCGGGGCTGAACACTGAAGCTTTCTTT. Translating it yields CSARDPGLNTEAFF.

This clonotype has a count of ten or more. The V and J genes are TRBV20-1 and TRBJ2-1, with no clear D. V was shortened by 0 bases and J by 3 bases, with 12 bases between the two germline ends. This CDR3 spans 15 amino acids. CDR1 DFQATT and CDR2 SNEGSKA come from the germline V gene (reference sequence). CDR3 sequence (DNA): TGCAGTGCTAGAGATGCCATCTCCAGCTACAATGAGCAGTTCTTC. Translated: CSARDAISSYNEQFF.

This clonotype was counted a few times. This chain connects TRBV10-3 to TRBJ2-3; 10 bases fit TRBD1. With V trimmed by 6 bases and J by 4 bases, 10 bases remained unmatched. This CDR3 is built from 16 residues. Germline CDR1 reads ENHRY; CDR2 reads SYGVKD. The CDR3 reads CAIRRDRGSEADTQYF. As DNA, the CDR3 is TGTGCCATCAGAAGGGACAGGGGTTCGGAGGCAGATACGCAGTATTTT.

This clonotype came up a few times. The CDR3 is CASSLTSGRAGGTDTQYF. The CDR3 region has the DNA TGTGCCAGCAGCTTGACTAGCGGGAGGGCCGGGGGCACAGATACGCAGTATTTT. The chain combines TRBV7-2 with TRBJ2-3; TRBD2 matches 14 bases. Germline assignment: CDR1 SGHTA and CDR2 FQGNSA. J was trimmed by 1 base and V by 3 bases; bases with no gene match: 6. The CDR3 consists of 18 residues.

The chain joins TRBV28 to TRBJ2-1, with 8 bases identical to TRBD2. V lost 5 bases to trimming and J lost 3 bases; unmatched junction nucleotides: 12. The CDR3 is made up of 17 amino acids. The germline CDR1 and CDR2 sequences are MDHEN and SYDVKM. As DNA, the CDR3 is TGTGCCAGCAGTAATACCCTGACTAGCGCTGACTACAATGAGCAGTTCTTC. Translation: CASSNTLTSADYNEQFF.

This chain uses TRBV27 with TRBJ2-7; D is unresolved. CDR3 length: 13 residues. Trimming removed 0 bases at V and 6 bases at J, with 9 bases between. Germline assignment: CDR1 MNHEY and CDR2 SMNVEV (reference sequence). CDR3 region: CASSLSGFGEQYF. Written as DNA, the CDR3 is TGTGCCAGCAGTTTATCCGGGTTCGGCGAGCAGTACTTC.

This clonotype showed up just once. This chain links TRBV4-3 with TRBJ1-3; D gene unclear. Germline assignment: CDR1 LGHNA and CDR2 YSLEER. This CDR3 has 16 amino acids. With 0 bases removed from V and 0 bases from J, the gap between germline ends came to 9 bases. The CDR3 here is CASSQDLTASGNTIYF. CDR3 DNA sequence: TGCGCCAGCAGCCAAGATCTAACAGCCTCTGGAAACACCATATATTTT.

This clonotype has a handful of counts. This chain joins TRBV6-4 and TRBJ2-1; D is unresolved. The CDR3 runs 16 residues. Per germline, CDR1 MRHNA and CDR2 SNTAGT. V was clipped by 0 bases and J by 0 bases, with 9 bases between them. CDR3 residues: CASSDSPESSYNEQFF. The CDR3 DNA sequence: TGTGCCAGCAGTGACTCGCCCGAGAGCTCCTACAATGAGCAGTTCTTC.

This chain connects TRBV7-9 to TRBJ2-7; TRBD2 matches 7 bases. Germline V CDR1 and CDR2: SEHNR, FQNEAQ (reference sequence). The CDR3 contains 16 residues. V was pared by 5 bases and J by 0 bases, with 10 bases of the junction left unmatched. The DNA of the CDR3 is TGTGCCAGCAGCCCCCAAAGCGGGAAGGGCTCCTACGAGCAGTACTTC. It codes for CASSPQSGKGSYEQYF.

This clonotype was counted a few times. The chain uses TRBV4-3 and TRBJ1-6; D is possibly TRBD1 (6 bases). CDR1 and CDR2 (germline): LGHNA, YSLEER. CDR3 length: 16 residues. V lost 4 bases to trimming and J lost 3 bases, with 13 bases between them. The CDR3 loop is CASSPETGYYNSPLHF. The CDR3 DNA follows: TGCGCCAGCAGCCCTGAGACAGGTTACTATAATTCACCCCTCCACTTT.

The chain couples TRBV6-2 or TRBV6-3 to TRBJ2-1, with a possible D match to TRBD2 (6 bases). The CDR3 contains 19 residues. Per the germline V gene, CDR1 is MNHEY and CDR2 is SVGEGT. The V end was cut by 0 bases, the J end by 0 bases, with 18 bases between. The DNA of the CDR3 is TGTGCCAGCAGTTACTCCAAGGGTAGCGGAGGGAGCTCCTACAATGAGCAGTTCTTC. It codes for CASSYSKGSGGSSYNEQFF.

The chain employs TRBV29-1 and TRBJ2-1; D possibly uses TRBD1 or TRBD2 (5 bases each). V was cut by 1 base and J by 0 bases, with 22 bases left in between. Germline lookup yields CDR1 SQVTM and CDR2 ANQGSEA. The CDR3 spans 19 residues. In DNA, the CDR3 is TGCAGCGTTGAAGGGCTCAGTGGGGCGAGGGGCACCTCCTACAATGAGCAGTTCTTC. Its translation: CSVEGLSGARGTSYNEQFF.